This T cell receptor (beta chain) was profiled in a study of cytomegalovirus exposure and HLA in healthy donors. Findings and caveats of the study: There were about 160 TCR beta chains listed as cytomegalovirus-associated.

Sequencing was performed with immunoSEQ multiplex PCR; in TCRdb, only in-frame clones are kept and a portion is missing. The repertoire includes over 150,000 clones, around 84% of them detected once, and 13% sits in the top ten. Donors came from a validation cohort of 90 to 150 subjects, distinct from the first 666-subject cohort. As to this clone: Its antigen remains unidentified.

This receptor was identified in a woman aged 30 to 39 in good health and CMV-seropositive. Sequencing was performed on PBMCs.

Written as DNA, the CDR3 is TGTGCCAGCAGCTATGGGGGCGTTTCTGAAGCTTTCTTT. Translation: CASSYGGVSEAFF. This chain joins TRBV11-1 and TRBJ1-1; TRBD1 is a possible D gene (6 bases). The CDR3 length is 13 residues. The germline V and J ends were trimmed by 4 bases and 6 bases, with 12 bases remaining between them. Looked up from germline, CDR1 is SGHAT and CDR2 is FQDESV (reference sequence).